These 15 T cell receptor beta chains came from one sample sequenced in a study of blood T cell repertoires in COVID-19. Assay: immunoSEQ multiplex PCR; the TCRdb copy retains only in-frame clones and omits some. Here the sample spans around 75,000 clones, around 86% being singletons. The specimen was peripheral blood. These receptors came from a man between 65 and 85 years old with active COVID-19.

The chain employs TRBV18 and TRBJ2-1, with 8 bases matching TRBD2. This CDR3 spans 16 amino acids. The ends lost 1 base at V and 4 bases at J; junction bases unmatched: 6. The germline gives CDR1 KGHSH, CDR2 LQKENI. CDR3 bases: TGTGCCAGCTCACCACTAGCGGGGACTGCATACAATGAGCAGTTCTTC. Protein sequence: CASSPLAGTAYNEQFF. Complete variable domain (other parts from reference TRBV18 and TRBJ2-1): NAGVMQNPRHLVRRRGQEARLRCSPMKGHSHVYWYRQLPEEGLKFMVYLQKENIIDESGMPKERFSAEFPKEGPSILRIQQVVRGDSAAYFCASSPLAGTAYNEQFFGPGTRLTVL.

CDR3 sequence reads: CSAERWDEQFF. The CDR3 region has the DNA TGCAGTGCGGAGAGGTGGGATGAGCAGTTCTTC. V is TRBV20-1 and J is TRBJ2-1; D gene unclear. CDR3 length: 11 amino acids. Germline lookup yields CDR1 DFQATT and CDR2 SNEGSKA (reference sequence). V lost 6 bases and J lost 8, with 11 bases in between.

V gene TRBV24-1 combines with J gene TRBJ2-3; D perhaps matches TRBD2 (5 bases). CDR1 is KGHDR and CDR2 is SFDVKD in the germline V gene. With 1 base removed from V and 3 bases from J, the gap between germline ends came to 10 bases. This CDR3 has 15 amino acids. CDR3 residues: CATSDFGPGTDTQYF. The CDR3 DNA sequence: TGTGCCACCAGTGATTTTGGGCCGGGGACAGATACGCAGTATTTT.

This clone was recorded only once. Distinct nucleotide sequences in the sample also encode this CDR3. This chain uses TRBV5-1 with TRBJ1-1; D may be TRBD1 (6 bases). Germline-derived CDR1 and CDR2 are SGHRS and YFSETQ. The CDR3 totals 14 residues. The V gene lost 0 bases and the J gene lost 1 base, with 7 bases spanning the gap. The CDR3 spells CASSLGGPNTEAFF. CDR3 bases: TGCGCCAGCAGCTTGGGGGGGCCGAACACTGAAGCTTTCTTT.

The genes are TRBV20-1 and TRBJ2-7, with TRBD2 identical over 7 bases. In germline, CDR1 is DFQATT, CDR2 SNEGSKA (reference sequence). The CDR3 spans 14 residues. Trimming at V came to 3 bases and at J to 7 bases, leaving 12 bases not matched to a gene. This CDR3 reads CSASRLAETREQYF. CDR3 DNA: TGCAGTGCTAGTCGGCTAGCGGAGACGCGGGAGCAGTACTTC.

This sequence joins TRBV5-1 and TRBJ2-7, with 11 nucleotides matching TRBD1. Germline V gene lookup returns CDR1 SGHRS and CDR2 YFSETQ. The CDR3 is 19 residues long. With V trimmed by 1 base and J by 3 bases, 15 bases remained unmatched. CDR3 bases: TGCGCCAGCAGCTTGAGGGACAGGGGGGCGAGGGCCCCGAACTACGAGCAGTACTTC. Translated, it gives CASSLRDRGARAPNYEQYF.

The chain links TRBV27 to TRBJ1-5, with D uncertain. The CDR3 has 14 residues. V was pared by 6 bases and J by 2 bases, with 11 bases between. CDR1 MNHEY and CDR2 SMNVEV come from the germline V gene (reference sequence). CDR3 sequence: CASRRAGGNQPQHF. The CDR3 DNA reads TGTGCCAGCAGACGGGCCGGGGGCAATCAGCCCCAGCATTTT.

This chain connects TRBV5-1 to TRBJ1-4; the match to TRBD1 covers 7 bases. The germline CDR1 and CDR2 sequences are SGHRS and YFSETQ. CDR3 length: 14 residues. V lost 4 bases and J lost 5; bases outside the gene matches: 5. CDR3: CASSPWDRNEKLFF. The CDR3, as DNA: TGCGCCAGCAGCCCATGGGACAGAAATGAAAAACTGTTTTTT.

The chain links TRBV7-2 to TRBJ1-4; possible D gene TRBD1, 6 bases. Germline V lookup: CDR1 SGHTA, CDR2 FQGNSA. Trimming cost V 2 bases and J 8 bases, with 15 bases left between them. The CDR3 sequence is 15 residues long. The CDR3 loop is CASSLPGGAREKLFF. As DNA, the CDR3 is TGTGCCAGCAGCTTACCTGGGGGGGCTCGAGAAAAACTGTTTTTT. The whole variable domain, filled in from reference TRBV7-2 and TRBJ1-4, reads GAGVSQSPSNKVTEKGKDVELRCDPISGHTALYWYRQSLGQGLEFLIYFQGNSAPDKSGLPSDRFSAERTGGSVSTLTIQRTQQEDSAVYLCASSLPGGAREKLFFGSGTQLSVL.

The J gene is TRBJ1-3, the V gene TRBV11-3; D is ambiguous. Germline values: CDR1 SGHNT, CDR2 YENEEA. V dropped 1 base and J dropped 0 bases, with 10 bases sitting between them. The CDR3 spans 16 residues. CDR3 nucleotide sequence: TGTGCCAGCAGCTTAGCCGGCGGACTCTCTGGAAACACCATATATTTT. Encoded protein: CASSLAGGLSGNTIYF.

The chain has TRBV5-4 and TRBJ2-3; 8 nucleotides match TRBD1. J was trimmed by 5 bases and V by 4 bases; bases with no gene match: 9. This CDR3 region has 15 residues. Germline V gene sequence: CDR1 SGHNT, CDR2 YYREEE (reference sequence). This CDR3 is CASSPNRGVGDTQYF. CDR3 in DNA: TGTGCCAGCAGCCCTAACAGGGGGGTCGGAGATACGCAGTATTTT.

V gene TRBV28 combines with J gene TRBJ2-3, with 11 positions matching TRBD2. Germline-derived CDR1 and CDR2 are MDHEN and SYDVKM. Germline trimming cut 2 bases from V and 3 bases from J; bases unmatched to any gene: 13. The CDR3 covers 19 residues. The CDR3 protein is CASSLSPATSGSITDTQYF. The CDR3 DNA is TGTGCCAGCAGTTTAAGCCCGGCTACTAGCGGGAGTATAACAGATACGCAGTATTTT.

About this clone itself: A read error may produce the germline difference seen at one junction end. CDR3 sequence: CASSLGPSYEQYF. CDR3 sequence (DNA): TGTGCTAGCAGCTTAGGTCCCAGTTACGAGCAGTACTTC. This chain links TRBV7-7 with TRBJ2-7; D is ambiguous. This CDR3 spans 13 amino acids. Germline values: CDR1 SSHAT, CDR2 FNYEAQ (reference sequence).

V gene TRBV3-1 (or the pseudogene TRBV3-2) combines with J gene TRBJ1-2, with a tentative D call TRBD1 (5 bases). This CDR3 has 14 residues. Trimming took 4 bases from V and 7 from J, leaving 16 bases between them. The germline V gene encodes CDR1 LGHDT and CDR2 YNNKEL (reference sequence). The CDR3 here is CASSPPPGVGGYTF. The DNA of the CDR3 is TGTGCCAGCAGCCCCCCGCCGGGGGTGGGTGGCTACACCTTC.

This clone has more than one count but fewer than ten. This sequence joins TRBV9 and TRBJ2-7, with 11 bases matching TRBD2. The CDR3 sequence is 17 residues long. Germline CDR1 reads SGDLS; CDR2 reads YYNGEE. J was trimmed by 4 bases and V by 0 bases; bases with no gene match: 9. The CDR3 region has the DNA TGTGCCAGCAGCGTAGGTCTAGCGGGAGGTCTCGGGTACGAGCAGTACTTC. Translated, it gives CASSVGLAGGLGYEQYF.